Below, 30 T cell receptor beta chains from the same sample are listed, as sequenced in a study of blood T cell repertoires in COVID-19. Generated by immunoSEQ multiplex PCR, the TCRdb table keeps only in-frame clones and is missing some. The sample records about 220,000 clones, approximately 81% being singletons. The sequenced sample was peripheral blood. These receptors came from a woman aged 55 to 70 who had recovered from COVID-19.

This rearrangement joins TRBV5-1 to TRBJ2-7; 8 bases fit TRBD2. The CDR3 is made up of 15 amino acids. Germline CDR1 reads SGHRS; CDR2 reads YFSETQ. Unmatched junction bases numbered 6, after V lost 4 bases and J lost 0 bases. Written as DNA, the CDR3 is TGCGCCAGCAGCCCCTTAGCGGGGAACTCCTACGAGCAGTACTTC. Its protein is CASSPLAGNSYEQYF.

V is TRBV11-2 and J is TRBJ1-1; D not resolved. Between the trimmed V and J ends, which lost 0 bases and 2 bases, there was a span of 4 bases. CDR3 length: 13 residues. Looked up from germline, CDR1 is SGHAT and CDR2 is FQNNGV. CDR3 DNA sequence: TGTGCCAGCAGCTTAGAACATAACACTGAAGCTTTCTTT. The encoded protein is CASSLEHNTEAFF.

CDR3 DNA sequence: TGCGCCAGCAGTCAATCGGGACTAGCGGGGGAGCCCTCCACAGATACGCAGTATTTT. Translating it yields CASSQSGLAGEPSTDTQYF. The rearrangement uses TRBV23-1 and TRBJ2-3; TRBD2 matches at 14 bases. TRBV23-1 belongs to the ORF category, with a function that is uncertain. The CDR3 contains 19 residues. V shed 0 bases, J shed 2 bases, and the junction held 7 bases outside the gene matches.

The sample holds a few counts of this clone. The chain joins TRBV7-9 to TRBJ2-3; possibly TRBD1 for D (6 bases). The ends were cut back, 4 bases at V and 2 bases at J, with 16 bases in the middle. This CDR3 spans 16 amino acids. Germline V gene sequence: CDR1 SEHNR, CDR2 FQNEAQ (reference sequence). The CDR3 loop is CASSSKPGHNTDTQYF. For the CDR3, the DNA is TGTGCCAGCAGCTCAAAACCGGGACACAACACAGATACGCAGTATTTT. Complete variable domain (other parts from reference TRBV7-9 and TRBJ2-3): DTGVSQNPRHKITKRGQNVTFRCDPISEHNRLYWYRQTLGQGPEFLTYFQNEAQLEKSRLLSDRFSAERPKGSFSTLEIQRTEQGDSAMYLCASSSKPGHNTDTQYFGPGTRLTVL.

The genes are TRBV7-2 and TRBJ2-5; D is undetermined. The CDR3 consists of 14 residues. The germline V gene has CDR1 SGHTA and CDR2 FQGNSA. Trimming removed 4 bases at V and 7 bases at J, with 16 bases between. The CDR3 region is CASSSAGRSVTQYF. DNA for the CDR3: TGTGCCAGCAGCTCAGCCGGCCGAAGCGTGACCCAGTACTTC.

This clone is a singleton in its sample. The gene calls are TRBV2 and TRBJ2-1; 8 bases are a match to TRBD1. Losses at the gene ends were 4 bases for V and 0 bases for J; bases not matched to a gene: 8. CDR1 and CDR2 from the germline V gene are SNHLY and FYNNEI. The CDR3 is 17 amino acids. The CDR3 loop is CASSGSGGVSSYNEQFF. CDR3 sequence (DNA): TGTGCCAGCAGTGGATCAGGGGGCGTTTCCTCCTACAATGAGCAGTTCTTC.

The CDR3 sequence: CASSSVDRMNTEAFF. CDR3 DNA: TGTGCCAGCAGCTCGGTGGACAGGATGAACACTGAAGCTTTCTTT. The J gene is TRBJ1-1, the V gene TRBV11-2; 7 bases are a match to TRBD1. The CDR3 has 15 amino acids. The germline V gene has CDR1 SGHAT and CDR2 FQNNGV. Trimming cost V 4 bases and J 0 bases; bases outside gene matches: 5.

The gene calls are TRBV19 and TRBJ2-7, with D possibly TRBD1 on 5 matching bases. The CDR3 has 12 amino acids. Per germline, CDR1 LNHDA and CDR2 SQIVND (reference sequence). Trimming took 5 bases from V and 3 from J, leaving 8 bases between them. Here the CDR3 reads CASSATDYEQYF. CDR3 in DNA: TGTGCCAGTAGTGCGACAGACTACGAGCAGTACTTC.

This chain connects TRBV4-3 to TRBJ2-5; a weak D match, TRBD2 (7 bases). With 1 base removed from V and 5 bases from J, the gap between germline ends came to 14 bases. Germline loops: CDR1 LGHNA, CDR2 YSLEER. CDR3 size: 15 residues. DNA of the CDR3: TGCGCCAGCAGCCAAGTCTGGGGGGGCGGTGAGACCCAGTACTTC. Protein sequence: CASSQVWGGGETQYF.

The CDR3 region is CASSDFQGTQAFF. The DNA of the CDR3 is TGTGCCAGCAGTGACTTTCAGGGTACCCAAGCTTTCTTT. J is TRBJ1-1 and V is TRBV6-4, with D perhaps matching TRBD1 (5 bases). This CDR3 comprises 13 residues. The germline CDR1 and CDR2 sequences are MRHNA and SNTAGT. V lost 1 base, J lost 9 bases, and 12 bases lay in between.

The J gene is TRBJ2-7, the V gene TRBV12-5, with a possible D match to TRBD1 (6 bases). Germline CDR1 and CDR2: LGHNT and FRNRAP. This CDR3 region has 15 residues. The V end lost 2 bases, the J end lost 0 bases, and 11 bases lay between the germline ends. CDR3 in amino acids: CASGLTQGSSYEQYF. For the CDR3, the DNA is TGTGCTAGTGGTTTGACCCAGGGGAGCTCCTACGAGCAGTACTTC.

The chain joins TRBV2 to TRBJ1-1; D might be TRBD1 (6 bases). Germline CDR1 reads SNHLY; CDR2 reads FYNNEI. This CDR3 contains 12 residues. V lost 9 bases to trimming and J lost 4 bases, with 12 bases between them. The CDR3 nucleotides read TGTGCCAGGGCACAGGGCGGCACTGAAGCTTTCTTT. Translation gives CARAQGGTEAFF. Full variable domain (rest looked up from reference TRBV2 and TRBJ1-1): EPEVTQTPSHQVTQMGQEVILRCVPISNHLYFYWYRQILGQKVEFLVSFYNNEISEKSEIFDDQFSVERPDGSNFTLKIRSTKLEDSAMYFCARAQGGTEAFFGQGTRLTVV.

This chain uses TRBV4-2 with TRBJ2-7, with TRBD1 identical over 10 bases. The CDR3 covers 16 residues. The germline CDR1 and CDR2 sequences are LGHNA and YNFKEQ. V shed 3 bases and J 5 bases; nucleotides not matched to a gene: 10. CDR3 residues: CASSQGGQGGLNEQYF. The CDR3 bases are TGTGCCAGCAGCCAGGGTGGACAGGGGGGTTTAAACGAGCAGTACTTC.

The chain links TRBV6-5 to TRBJ2-7; a weak D match, TRBD1 (6 bases). The V gene's germline CDR1 is MNHEY and CDR2 SVGAGI. Trimming shortened V by 5 bases and J by 2 bases, and 13 bases separated the two germline ends. The CDR3 loop spans 14 amino acids. The CDR3 DNA sequence: TGTGCCAGCAGTCAAAGACAGGAGGCCTACGAGCAGTACTTC. Amino acid sequence: CASSQRQEAYEQYF.

The V call is TRBV5-4, the J call TRBJ2-3; TRBD2 aligns across 11 bases. V was clipped by 4 bases and J by 1 base; unmatched bases: 2. Germline CDR1 and CDR2: SGHNT and YYREEE (reference sequence). CDR3 length: 15 amino acids. The CDR3 here is CASSLAGGGTDTQYF. The CDR3 DNA reads TGTGCCAGCAGCCTAGCGGGGGGCGGCACAGATACGCAGTATTTT.

The CDR3 sequence: CASSEQRGGGYTF. The DNA of the CDR3 is TGTGCCAGCAGTGAACAAAGGGGGGGTGGCTACACCTTC. V and J are TRBV6-1 and TRBJ1-2; D possibly corresponds to TRBD1 (6 bases). V was cut by 2 bases and J by 7 bases, with 11 bases left in between. The CDR3 runs to 13 residues. Germline V lookup: CDR1 MNHNS, CDR2 SASEGT.

The chain uses TRBV11-2 and TRBJ2-1, with 11 bases lining up with TRBD2. This CDR3 contains 18 residues. Germline V gene lookup returns CDR1 SGHAT and CDR2 FQNNGV. With V trimmed by 2 bases and J by 1 base, 7 bases remained unmatched. The CDR3 loop reads CASSLKLLAGGSYNEQFF. CDR3 nucleotide sequence: TGTGCCAGCAGCTTAAAGTTGCTAGCGGGGGGATCCTACAATGAGCAGTTCTTC. Looking up the rest from reference TRBV11-2 and TRBJ2-1 gives the full variable domain: EAGVAQSPRYKIIEKRQSVAFWCNPISGHATLYWYQQILGQGPKLLIQFQNNGVVDDSQLPKDRFSAERLKGVDSTLKIQPAKLEDSAVYLCASSLKLLAGGSYNEQFFGPGTRLTVL.

This sequence joins TRBV4-1 and TRBJ2-7, with 11 nucleotides matching TRBD1. The junction had 7 bases not matched to a gene; V was cut back by 4 bases and J by 5 bases. The CDR3 loop spans 15 amino acids. CDR1 and CDR2 (germline): MGHRA, YSYEKL. The CDR3 region is CASSRDRGDQNEQYF. The CDR3 DNA reads TGCGCCAGCAGCCGGGACAGGGGGGATCAAAACGAGCAGTACTTC.

This chain links TRBV11-1 with TRBJ2-7; 9 bases are a match to TRBD1. CDR1 and CDR2 from the germline V gene are SGHAT and FQDESV (reference sequence). Germline trimming cut 5 bases from V and 1 base from J; bases unmatched to any gene: 9. The CDR3 contains 16 residues. CDR3 sequence reads: CASSTSPGQGSYEQYF. The CDR3 DNA is TGTGCCAGCAGCACAAGCCCGGGACAGGGATCCTACGAGCAGTACTTC.

The rearrangement uses TRBV6-2 or TRBV6-3 and TRBJ2-4; 9 bases are a match to TRBD1. Germline V gene data show CDR1 as MNHEY and CDR2 as SVGEGT. J lost 8 bases, V lost 4 bases, and 3 bases had no gene match. The CDR3 runs to 13 residues. In DNA form, the CDR3 reads TGTGCCAGCAGTTTACGGGACAGGGACATTCAGTACTTC. It translates to CASSLRDRDIQYF.

V gene TRBV6-1 combines with J gene TRBJ1-2, with D perhaps matching TRBD1 (5 bases). CDR3 length: 13 residues. Germline CDR1 reads MNHNS; CDR2 reads SASEGT. Trimming took off 3 bases at V and 8 bases at J, with 13 bases between the two ends. CDR3 loop: CASSDQGVGGYTF. CDR3 DNA: TGTGCCAGCAGTGACCAGGGTGTTGGGGGCTACACCTTC.

This clone was seen only once. V and J are TRBV2 and TRBJ2-5; TRBD2 agrees at 9 bases. Per the germline V gene, CDR1 is SNHLY and CDR2 is FYNNEI. Trimming cost V 7 bases and J 4 bases; bases outside gene matches: 10. This CDR3 spans 15 amino acids. The CDR3: CASKILAGWAETQYF. CDR3 bases: TGTGCCAGCAAAATACTAGCGGGTTGGGCAGAGACCCAGTACTTC. The variable domain in full, completed from reference TRBV2 and TRBJ2-5, reads EPEVTQTPSHQVTQMGQEVILRCVPISNHLYFYWYRQILGQKVEFLVSFYNNEISEKSEIFDDQFSVERPDGSNFTLKIRSTKLEDSAMYFCASKILAGWAETQYFGPGTRLLVL.

V is TRBV7-9 and J is TRBJ1-2; 7 bases are shared with TRBD1. Germline V gene data show CDR1 as SEHNR and CDR2 as FQNEAQ (reference sequence). V shed 5 bases, J shed 7 bases, and the junction held 7 bases outside the gene matches. This CDR3 has 13 amino acids. Here the CDR3 DNA reads TGTGCCAGCAGCCCTTCCAGGGGGATTGGCTACACCTTC. Its translation: CASSPSRGIGYTF.

The J gene is TRBJ2-7, the V gene TRBV30, with D possibly matching TRBD1 (6 bases). CDR1 and CDR2 (germline): GTSNPN, SVGIG (reference sequence). The V gene lost 1 base and the J gene lost 2 bases, with 18 bases spanning the gap. The CDR3 spans 16 residues. In DNA form, the CDR3 reads TGTGCCTGGAGTGGGGTTTTGTCAGGGGTGACCTACGAGCAGTACTTC. Translating gives CAWSGVLSGVTYEQYF.

The J gene is TRBJ1-1, the V gene TRBV28; D gene uncertain. This CDR3 is built from 11 residues. Germline CDR1 MDHEN, CDR2 SYDVKM. Trimming took 1 base from V and 11 from J, leaving 8 bases between them. The CDR3 reads CASSLSDNAFF. CDR3 in DNA: TGTGCCAGCAGTTTATCAGATAACGCTTTCTTT. Together with reference TRBV28 and TRBJ1-1, the CDR3 gives the full variable domain: DVKVTQSSRYLVKRTGEKVFLECVQDMDHENMFWYRQDPGLGLRLIYFSYDVKMKEKGDIPEGYSVSREKKERFSLILESASTNQTSMYLCASSLSDNAFFGQGTRLTVV.

The rearrangement links TRBV30 to TRBJ1-2; tentatively, D is TRBD1 (6 bases). Germline V gene data show CDR1 as GTSNPN and CDR2 as SVGIG (reference sequence). Between the trimmed V and J ends, which lost 7 bases and 0 bases, there was a span of 21 bases. The CDR3 totals 16 residues. Here the CDR3 reads CASKGAGTPANYGYTF. In DNA, the CDR3 is TGTGCCTCGAAAGGAGCCGGGACACCCGCTAACTATGGCTACACCTTC.

The sample holds many counts of this clone. The chain joins TRBV28 to TRBJ2-5; D might be TRBD1 (5 bases). Trimming took off 2 bases at V and 7 bases at J, with 11 bases between the two ends. This CDR3 region has 13 residues. The germline V gene has CDR1 MDHEN and CDR2 SYDVKM. CDR3 region: CASSLQGVRTQYF. The CDR3 DNA reads as TGTGCCAGCAGTTTACAGGGCGTTAGGACCCAGTACTTC. The full variable domain, with the rest looked up from reference TRBV28 and TRBJ2-5, is DVKVTQSSRYLVKRTGEKVFLECVQDMDHENMFWYRQDPGLGLRLIYFSYDVKMKEKGDIPEGYSVSREKKERFSLILESASTNQTSMYLCASSLQGVRTQYFGPGTRLLVL.

This clone appeared once. The chain uses TRBV6-4 and TRBJ1-1; D is uncertain. Between the trimmed V and J ends, which lost 4 bases and 0 bases, there was a span of 6 bases. Germline V gene lookup returns CDR1 MRHNA and CDR2 SNTAGT. The CDR3 totals 13 residues. Here the CDR3 DNA reads TGTGCCAGCAGTGTCAGGATGAACACTGAAGCTTTCTTT. It translates to CASSVRMNTEAFF.

The V call is TRBV9, the J call TRBJ2-1; weak D call: TRBD1 (6 bases). V shed 2 bases and J shed 6 bases, with 12 bases lying between them. The CDR3 spans 14 residues. The germline V gene encodes CDR1 SGDLS and CDR2 YYNGEE. CDR3 region: CASSVSQGSNEQFF. Here the CDR3 DNA reads TGTGCCAGCAGCGTTTCTCAGGGGAGCAATGAGCAGTTCTTC.

The J gene is TRBJ1-2, the V gene TRBV5-4, with 9 bases matching TRBD1. This CDR3 has 14 amino acids. CDR1 and CDR2 from the germline V gene are SGHNT and YYREEE (reference sequence). Trimming removed 4 bases from V and 10 bases from J; junction bases left unmatched: 11. CDR3 in DNA: TGTGCCAGCAGCCCCGGGACAGGGACCTATTCCTACACCTTC. This gives the protein CASSPGTGTYSYTF.